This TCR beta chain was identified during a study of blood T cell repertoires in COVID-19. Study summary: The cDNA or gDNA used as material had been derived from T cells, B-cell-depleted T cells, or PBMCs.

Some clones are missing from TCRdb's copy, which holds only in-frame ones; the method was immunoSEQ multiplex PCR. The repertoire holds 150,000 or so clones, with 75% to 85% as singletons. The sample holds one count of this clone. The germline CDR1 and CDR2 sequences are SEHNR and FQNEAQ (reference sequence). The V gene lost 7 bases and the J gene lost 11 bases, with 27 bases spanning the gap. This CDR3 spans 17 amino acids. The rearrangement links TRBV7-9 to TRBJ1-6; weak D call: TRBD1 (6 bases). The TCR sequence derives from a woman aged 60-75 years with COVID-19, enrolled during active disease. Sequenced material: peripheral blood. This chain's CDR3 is CASTRKAGDSSFAPLHF. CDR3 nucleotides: TGTGCCAGCACCCGAAAGGCAGGGGATTCTTCTTTCGCACCCCTCCACTTT.